A selection of T cell receptor beta chains follows, all from one sample in a study of memory CD4+ T cells and cytomegalovirus serostatus. TCRdb's table, derived via immunoSEQ multiplex PCR, lists solely in-frame clones and lacks some. Of tens of thousands of clones in the sample, 74% were seen once. Input material: memory CD4+ T cells from blood. The receptor set was obtained from an adult in good health and CMV-seropositive. Each CDR3 is given with its conserved first and last residue. A D gene is named only where the DNA matches it firmly. Some rows mark clone size as missing; the rest say once, few, many or name a class of expanded clone.

TRBV5-1	NA	TRBD1	TRBJ2-1	CASISGQGTGSEQFF	TGCGCCAGCATATCAGGACAGGGGACGGGCAGTGAGCAGTTCTTC
TRBV28	NA	NA	TRBJ2-2	CASSLLAWQQYPGELFF	TGTGCCAGCAGTTTATTAGCGTGGCAGCAGTACCCGGGGGAGCTGTTTTTT
TRBV7-8	NA	TRBD2	TRBJ2-7	CASSLKGPGGEQYF	TGTGCCAGCAGCTTAAAGGGCCCGGGGGGCGAGCAGTACTTC
TRBV4-2	few	NA	TRBJ1-2	CASSQAQAINYGYTF	TGTGCCAGCAGCCAAGCACAGGCGATTAACTATGGCTACACCTTC
TRBV25-1	NA	NA	TRBJ1-1	CASSELGGRDTEAFF	TGTGCCAGCAGTGAACTGGGGGGTCGGGACACTGAAGCTTTCTTT
TRBV11-2	NA	NA	TRBJ1-4	CASSLDLGTATNEKLFF	TGTGCCAGCAGCTTAGATCTTGGGACCGCAACTAATGAAAAACTGTTTTTT
TRBV18	NA	NA	TRBJ2-2	CASSSGTRNTGELFF	TGTGCCAGCTCATCGGGGACAAGGAACACCGGGGAGCTGTTTTTT
TRBV7-3	few	NA	TRBJ2-2	CASSPNGVTGELFF	TGTGCCAGCAGCCCCAATGGCGTCACCGGGGAGCTGTTTTTT
TRBV29-1	NA	NA	TRBJ2-1	CSVGPGSYNEQFF	TGCAGCGTTGGACCGGGCTCCTACAATGAGCAGTTCTTC
TRBV5-4	NA	NA	TRBJ2-3	CASSTDNTDTQYF	TGTGCCAGCAGCACTGACAATACAGATACGCAGTATTTT
TRBV4-1	once	TRBD1	TRBJ2-7	CASSPTAGTGTYEQYF	TGCGCCAGCAGCCCTACCGCCGGGACAGGTACCTACGAGCAGTACTTC
TRBV11-3	NA	NA	TRBJ1-3	CASSSDSSGNTIYF	TGTGCCAGCAGCTCCGACAGCTCTGGAAACACCATATATTTT
TRBV28	NA	TRBD2	TRBJ2-3	CATLVAGGNTQYF	TGTGCCACCCTTGTAGCGGGGGGGAATACGCAGTATTTT
TRBV4-1	NA	NA	TRBJ1-1	CASSQVTSNTEAFF	TGCGCCAGCAGCCAAGTAACCTCGAACACTGAAGCTTTCTTT
TRBV7-2	NA	NA	TRBJ2-1	CASSLGGGSYNEQFF	TGTGCCAGCAGCTTAGGGGGTGGTTCCTACAATGAGCAGTTCTTC
TRBV7-8	NA	TRBD1	TRBJ2-1	CASSSRTGDEQFF	TGTGCCAGCAGCTCACGGACAGGGGATGAGCAGTTCTTC